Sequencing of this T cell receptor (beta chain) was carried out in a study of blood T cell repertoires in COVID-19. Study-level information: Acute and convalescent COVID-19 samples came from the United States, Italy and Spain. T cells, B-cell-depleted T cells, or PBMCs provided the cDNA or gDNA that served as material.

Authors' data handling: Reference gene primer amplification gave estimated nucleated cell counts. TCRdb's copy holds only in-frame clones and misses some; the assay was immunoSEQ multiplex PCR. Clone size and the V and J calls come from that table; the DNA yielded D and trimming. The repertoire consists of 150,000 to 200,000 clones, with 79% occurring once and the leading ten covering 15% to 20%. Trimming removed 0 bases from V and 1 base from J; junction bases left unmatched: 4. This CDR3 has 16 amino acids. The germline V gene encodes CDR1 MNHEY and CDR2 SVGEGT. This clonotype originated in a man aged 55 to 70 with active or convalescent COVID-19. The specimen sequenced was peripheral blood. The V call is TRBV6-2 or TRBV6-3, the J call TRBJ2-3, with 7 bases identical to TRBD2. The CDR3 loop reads CASSYSAGAGTDTQYF. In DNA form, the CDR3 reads TGTGCCAGCAGTTACTCGGCGGGAGCGGGCACAGATACGCAGTATTTT.